Listed below are T cell receptor beta chains from one sample, sequenced in a study of OX40 agonist ivuxolimab in advanced cancers. Using immunoSEQ multiplex PCR, the repertoire was profiled, and TCRdb retains in-frame clones only, with some absent. The data hold some 20,000 clones, with about 80% observed a single time. Sequencing used CD4+ or CD8+ T cells sorted from blood, obtained in a trial of the OX40 agonist ivuxolimab. These receptors were taken from an adult with an advanced solid tumor such as melanoma, head and neck, liver or kidney cancer. The conserved cysteine and the conserved F or W are not part of the CDR3 here.

TRBV4-2	17	ASSPLLGLAGGGTGELF
TRBV2	9	ASSDFDGYT
TRBV18	11	ASSPSPFETQY
TRBV5-6	12	ASSIPEAAYEQY
TRBV18	10	ASSPRGSEQY
TRBV19	10	ASSTSGNTIY
TRBV7-2	15	ASSLGFGNQVIGEQY
TRBV18	13	ASSPPGAGVYEQY
TRBV27	12	ASSPTALNTEAF
TRBV14	12	ASSHAGANTEAF
TRBV7-3	13	ASRQTSGSTGELF
TRBV5-8	15	ASSEIRTSLLSDTQY
TRBV2	12	ASSDPGLEAEQY
TRBV18	14	ASSPTQGKGNQPQH
TRBV9	13	ASSVASGPTGELF
TRBV6-1	13	ASSESGTGGEKLF
TRBV30	8	ACDNYGYT
TRBV19	13	ASSPPGTGGNGYT
TRBV28	11	ASSLQWNTEAF
TRBV27	12	ASSWEGSPDTQY
TRBV9	13	ASSVAAAVQETQY
TRBV11-2	12	ASSPIGGTDTQY
TRBV11-1	11	ASSPGPNYGYT
TRBV7-9	14	ASSSPSANPKNIQY
TRBV28	13	ASSPPSLQAYIQY
TRBV15	12	ATSSLQGAGTQY
TRBV7-2	13	ASSFQGSLNTEAF
TRBV20-1	9	SASAGPEAF
TRBV19	16	ASSTRAPGTASNTEAF
TRBV2	14	ASTGQGSSGANVLT
TRBV6-5	9	ATSGTQTQY
TRBV5-1	11	ASRGDSSYEQY
TRBV28	14	ASSLSGRASYNEQF
TRBV7-2	13	ASSLGPAGTYEQY
TRBV9	13	ASSVMEGRTTEAF
TRBV11-3	14	ASSKGARGSTDTQY
TRBV30	10	ACDRDRYGYT
TRBV11-2	11	ASSYSEWMEQY
TRBV5-8	10	ASSLTAGAQH
TRBV5-1	11	ASSRDGAYEQY
TRBV4-1	13	ASSSAAGIAYEQY
TRBV5-4	12	ASSPGTGQETQY
TRBV9	13	ASSEGEGSTDTQY
TRBV7-9	13	ASSSGTAITGELF
TRBV28	14	ASSLFTGPVRAGYT
TRBV25-1	11	AATPGPTSPLH
TRBV29-1	13	SVNVAQGATDTQY
TRBV4-3	14	ASSQGSDRVGETQY
TRBV30	11	AWARQGNSPLH
TRBV7-3	11	ASSSGGNTEAF
TRBV4-1	10	ASSQELYGYT
TRBV6-6	13	ASSYTLDRGEEQY
TRBV7-9	11	ASSPLTSSEQF
TRBV9	13	ASSAGLAGGPEQF
TRBV4-1	11	ASSQDWSGTQY